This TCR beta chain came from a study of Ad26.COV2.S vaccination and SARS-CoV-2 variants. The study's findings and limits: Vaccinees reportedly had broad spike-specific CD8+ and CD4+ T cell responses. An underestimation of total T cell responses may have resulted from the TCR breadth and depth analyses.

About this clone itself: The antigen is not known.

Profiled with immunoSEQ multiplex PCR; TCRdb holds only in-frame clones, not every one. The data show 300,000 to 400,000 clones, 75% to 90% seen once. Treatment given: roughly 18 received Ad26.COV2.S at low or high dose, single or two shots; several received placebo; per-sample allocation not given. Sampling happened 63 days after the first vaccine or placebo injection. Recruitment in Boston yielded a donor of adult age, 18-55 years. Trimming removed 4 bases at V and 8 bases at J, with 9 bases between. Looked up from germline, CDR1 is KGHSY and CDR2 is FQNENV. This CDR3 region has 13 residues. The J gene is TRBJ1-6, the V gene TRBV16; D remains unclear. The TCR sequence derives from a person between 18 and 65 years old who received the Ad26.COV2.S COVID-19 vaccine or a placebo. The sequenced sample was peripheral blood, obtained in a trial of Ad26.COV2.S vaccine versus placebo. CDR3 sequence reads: CASSPGGDSPLHF. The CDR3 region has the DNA TGTGCCAGCAGCCCGGGTGGGGATTCACCCCTCCACTTT.